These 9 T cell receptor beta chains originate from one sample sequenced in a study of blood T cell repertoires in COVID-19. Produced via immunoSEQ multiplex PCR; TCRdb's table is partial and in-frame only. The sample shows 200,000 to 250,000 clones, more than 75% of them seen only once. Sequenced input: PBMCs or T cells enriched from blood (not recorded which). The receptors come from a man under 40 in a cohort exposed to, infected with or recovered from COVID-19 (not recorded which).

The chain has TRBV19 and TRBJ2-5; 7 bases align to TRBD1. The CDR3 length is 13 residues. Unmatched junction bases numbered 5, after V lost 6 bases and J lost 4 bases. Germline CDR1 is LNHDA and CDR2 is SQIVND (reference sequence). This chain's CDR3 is CASSPDRAETQYF. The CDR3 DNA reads TGTGCCAGTAGCCCTGACAGGGCAGAGACCCAGTACTTC.

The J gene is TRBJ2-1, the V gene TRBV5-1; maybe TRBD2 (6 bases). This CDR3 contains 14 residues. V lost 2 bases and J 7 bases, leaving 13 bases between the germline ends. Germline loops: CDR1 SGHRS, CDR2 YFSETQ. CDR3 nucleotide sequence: TGCGCCAGCAGCTTTGAGAGTGGGACTAATGAGCAGTTCTTC. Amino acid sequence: CASSFESGTNEQFF.

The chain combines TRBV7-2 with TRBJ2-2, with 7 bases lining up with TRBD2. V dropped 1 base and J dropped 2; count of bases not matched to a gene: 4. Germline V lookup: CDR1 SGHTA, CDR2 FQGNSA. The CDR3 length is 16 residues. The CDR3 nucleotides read TGTGCCAGCAGCTTAGTCCTAGCGGCCAACACCGGGGAGCTGTTTTTT. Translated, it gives CASSLVLAANTGELFF.

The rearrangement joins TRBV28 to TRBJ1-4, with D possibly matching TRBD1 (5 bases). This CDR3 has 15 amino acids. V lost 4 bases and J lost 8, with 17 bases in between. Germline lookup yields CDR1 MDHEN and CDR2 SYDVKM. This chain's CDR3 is CASSSLGRVREKLFF. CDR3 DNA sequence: TGTGCCAGCAGTTCCCTTGGCAGGGTGAGGGAAAAACTGTTTTTT.

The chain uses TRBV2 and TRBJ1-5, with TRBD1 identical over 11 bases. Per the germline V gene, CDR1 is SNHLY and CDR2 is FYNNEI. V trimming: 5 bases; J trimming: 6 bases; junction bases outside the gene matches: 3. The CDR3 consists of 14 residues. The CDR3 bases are TGTGCCAGCAGTCCCGGGACAGGGGGTCAGCCCCAGCATTTT. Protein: CASSPGTGGQPQHF.

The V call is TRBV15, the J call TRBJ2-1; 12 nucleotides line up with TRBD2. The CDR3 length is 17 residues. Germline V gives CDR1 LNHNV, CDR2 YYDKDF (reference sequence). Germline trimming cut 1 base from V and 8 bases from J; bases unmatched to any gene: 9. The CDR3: CATSRVATSGRSYEQFF. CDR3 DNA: TGTGCCACCAGCAGAGTTGCGACTAGCGGGAGATCCTATGAGCAGTTCTTC.

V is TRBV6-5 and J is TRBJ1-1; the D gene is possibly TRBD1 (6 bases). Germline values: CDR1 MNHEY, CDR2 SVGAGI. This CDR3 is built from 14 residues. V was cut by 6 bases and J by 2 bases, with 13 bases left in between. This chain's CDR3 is CASRSTGANTEAFF. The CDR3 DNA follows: TGTGCCAGCAGGTCGACAGGAGCAAACACTGAAGCTTTCTTT.

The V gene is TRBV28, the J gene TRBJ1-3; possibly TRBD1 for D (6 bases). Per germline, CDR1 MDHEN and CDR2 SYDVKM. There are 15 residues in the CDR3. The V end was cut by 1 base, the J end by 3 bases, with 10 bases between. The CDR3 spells CASSLSGRGGNTIYF. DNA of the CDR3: TGTGCCAGCAGTTTATCGGGCAGGGGTGGAAACACCATATATTTT.

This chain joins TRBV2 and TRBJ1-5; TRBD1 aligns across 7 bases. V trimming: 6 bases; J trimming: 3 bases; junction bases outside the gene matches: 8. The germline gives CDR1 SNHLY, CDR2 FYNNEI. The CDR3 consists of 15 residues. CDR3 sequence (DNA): TGTGCCAGCAGGGAGGGGGCGACGAACAATCAGCCCCAGCATTTT. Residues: CASREGATNNQPQHF.